These 2 T cell receptor beta chains originate from one sample sequenced in a study of tumour-infiltrating T cells in Burkitt lymphoma (dated by TCRdb to about 2020). Receptor amplification or capture employed the immunoSEQ multiplex PCR assay. TCRdb stores this immuneACCESS table with in-frame sequences only. Part of the clones is absent; in the studies checked, under half of the shortfall reflects unresolved V genes, and no reason is known for the rest. The sample table contains roughly 3,700 clones; only one count was recorded for approximately 21% of them. Approximately 1.5% of the sample goes to the ten largest clones. Sequencing was carried out using tumor tissue. The receptor set was obtained from a human donor with Burkitt lymphoma.

This clone was counted only a few times. This rearrangement joins TRBV4-1 to TRBJ1-1; D is unclear. V was pared by 1 base and J by 8 bases, with 11 bases between. The CDR3 length is 13 residues. Germline CDR1 is MGHRA and CDR2 is YSYEKL. This CDR3 reads CASSQAPSSEAFF. CDR3 DNA: TGCGCCAGCAGCCAAGCGCCCAGCTCCGAAGCTTTCTTT.

This chain uses TRBV7-2 with TRBJ2-4; no clear D. Germline V gene sequence: CDR1 SGHTA, CDR2 FQGNSA. Deletions cut 1 base from V and 2 bases from J, with 6 bases between. CDR3 length: 14 amino acids. As DNA, the CDR3 is TGTGCCAGCAGCTTAGGCTGGCCCAAAAACATTCAGTACTTC. It yields the protein CASSLGWPKNIQYF.